This record covers a single T cell receptor beta chain. Antigen specificity is unknown. This record comes from a study of monozygotic twins with inflammatory bowel disease. Making cDNA involved eight separate reactions per sample. From its re-call of the 5' RACE reads, TCRdb lists each CDR3 protein once, without DNA. This sample contains just over 300,000 distinct CDR3 sequences. Germline loops: CDR1 SQVTM, CDR2 ANQGSEA. This CDR3 is 13 amino acids long. Study results and caveats: Relative clonotype sharing with others was diminished in IBD patients versus healthy twins, particularly with disease activity.

This TCR was sampled from a human donor with ulcerative colitis or Crohn's disease, or a healthy co-twin of an affected twin (not recorded which). Sequenced material: blood. This sequence joins TRBV29-1 and TRBJ1-1; TCRdb outputs TRBD1, but without DNA this stays unchecked. The CDR3 loop reads CSVEGDKNTEAFF.